This passage covers 20 T cell receptor beta chains from one sample sequenced in a study of regulatory T cells in long-lasting Graves disease. Time point reported: newly diagnosed GD, antithyroid drugs for less than 3 months. Following extraction of RNA from PBMCs, that RNA was used to make the TCR library. Building of the TCR beta libraries involved iRepertoire HTBI primers and Arm-PCR of CDR3 regions. TCRdb reprocessed the multiplex PCR reads via MiXCR and lists one record per CDR3 protein. Among 300,000 to 400,000 distinct CDR3 sequences listed, about 14% were seen once. The source was peripheral blood mononuclear cells (PBMCs), collected at new diagnosis, from a patient treated with antithyroid drugs. These receptors were collected from a female donor with Graves disease.

This clonotype was seen a handful of times. The chain links TRBV28 to TRBJ1-4; D gene ambiguous. The length of the CDR3 is 17 residues. Trimming left V 5 bases short and J 3 bases short, with 19 bases between. Germline V CDR1 and CDR2: MDHEN, SYDVKM. CDR3 nucleotides: TGTGCCAGCAGTCCACCAATCCCCAGGAAGGCTAATGAAAAACTGTTTTTT. As protein: CASSPPIPRKANEKLFF.

This clonotype was found many times. The rearrangement joins TRBV2 to TRBJ2-2, with 10 bases lining up with TRBD1. The CDR3 is 14 residues long. Germline CDR1 SNHLY, CDR2 FYNNEI. The junction had 7 bases not matched to a gene; V was cut back by 10 bases and J by 5 bases. The CDR3 reads CAIADRGFTGELFF. CDR3 nucleotides: TGTGCCATCGCGGACAGGGGGTTTACCGGGGAGCTGTTTTTT.

This clonotype was counted between two and nine times. The DNA of the CDR3 is TGTGCCAGTAGTATCCAGGGGGCGTCCACCGGGGAGCTGTTTTTT. This translates into CASSIQGASTGELFF. V usage is TRBV19 and J usage is TRBJ2-2; 8 bases line up with TRBD1. J gave up 4 bases and V 3 bases, and 4 bases lay outside the gene matches. CDR1 and CDR2 from the germline V gene are LNHDA and SQIVND (reference sequence). The CDR3 is 15 amino acids.

This clonotype came up many times. The gene calls are TRBV7-2 and TRBJ2-7; D is undetermined. The CDR3 sequence is 13 residues long. V lost 5 bases to trimming and J lost 1 base, with 9 bases between them. The germline CDR1 and CDR2 sequences are SGHTA and FQGNSA. The CDR3, as DNA: TGTGCCAGCAGCCCAGACGGTTCCTACGAGCAGTACTTC. Translated: CASSPDGSYEQYF.

This clonotype was detected ten times or more. The V and J genes are TRBV6-5 and TRBJ2-1; 8 bases align to TRBD2. This CDR3 has 16 amino acids. V dropped 2 bases and J dropped 7; count of bases not matched to a gene: 10. Per germline, CDR1 MNHEY and CDR2 SVGAGI. CDR3 sequence: CASSYGASGGENEQFF. The CDR3 nucleotides read TGTGCCAGCAGTTACGGGGCCAGCGGGGGCGAGAATGAGCAGTTCTTC.

On this clonotype itself: Given a far larger clone just one base away, this is likely a sequencing read error. This chain links TRBV5-4 with TRBJ2-2, with 8 bases fitting TRBD2. This CDR3 region has 15 residues. V lost 4 bases, J lost 5 bases, and 7 bases stayed unmatched. Germline V gives CDR1 SGHNT, CDR2 YYREEE (reference sequence). CDR3 DNA sequence: TGTGCCAGCAGCCCGGGGGGGCGCAAAACCGGGGAGCTGTTTTTT. This translates into CASSPGGRKTGELFF.

This clonotype was seen at least ten times. The chain carries TRBV4-1 and TRBJ2-3; 9 nucleotides agree with TRBD1. Per germline, CDR1 MGHRA and CDR2 YSYEKL. The CDR3 runs to 18 residues. V trimming: 3 bases; J trimming: 0 bases; junction bases outside the gene matches: 10. CDR3 amino acids: CASSHGGNRGPSTDTQYF. The CDR3 region has the DNA TGCGCCAGCAGCCATGGGGGCAACAGGGGGCCTAGCACAGATACGCAGTATTTT.

In its sample, this clonotype was seen many times. The rearrangement uses TRBV28 and TRBJ1-1, with 8 bases fitting TRBD1. Trimming took 0 bases from V and 4 from J; bases not matched to a gene: 10. The CDR3 totals 17 residues. Looked up from germline, CDR1 is MDHEN and CDR2 is SYDVKM. CDR3 sequence: CASSLWTVKTGGTEAFF. CDR3 in DNA: TGTGCCAGCAGTTTATGGACAGTCAAAACAGGGGGCACTGAAGCTTTCTTT.

This clonotype was seen ten or more times. V gene TRBV4-1 combines with J gene TRBJ2-3, with a tentative D call TRBD2 (6 bases). The length of the CDR3 is 15 residues. CDR1 MGHRA and CDR2 YSYEKL come from the germline V gene. V was clipped by 1 base and J by 7 bases, with 15 bases between them. The CDR3 DNA reads as TGCGCCAGCAGCCAAGTGCGGGGAGAAGAGTATACGCAGTATTTT. It is translated as CASSQVRGEEYTQYF.

Only a few counts were recorded for this clonotype. The V and J genes are TRBV7-9 and TRBJ1-4, with no clear D. The CDR3 has 15 amino acids. V was pared by 0 bases and J by 4 bases, with 9 bases between. Germline V CDR1 and CDR2: SEHNR, FQNEAQ (reference sequence). The CDR3 spells CASSLAAALNEKLFF. The CDR3 DNA is TGTGCCAGCAGCTTAGCCGCGGCGCTTAATGAAAAACTGTTTTTT.

J is TRBJ2-4 and V is TRBV20-1; a weak D match, TRBD2 (6 bases). The CDR3 runs 15 residues. Germline-derived CDR1 and CDR2 are DFQATT and SNEGSKA (reference sequence). V was shortened by 1 base and J by 0 bases, with 10 bases between the two germline ends. The CDR3 DNA sequence: TGCAGTGCTAGAGGGGGCGGGGTAGCCAAAAACATTCAGTACTTC. This sequence encodes CSARGGGVAKNIQYF.

This clonotype was found many times. The chain links TRBV7-2 to TRBJ2-2; possible D gene TRBD2, 6 bases. This CDR3 has 16 amino acids. The V end was cut by 2 bases, the J end by 0 bases, with 10 bases between. Germline CDR1 and CDR2: SGHTA and FQGNSA. CDR3 loop: CASSLLGGTNTGELFF. Here the CDR3 DNA reads TGTGCCAGCAGCTTATTGGGCGGGACGAACACCGGGGAGCTGTTTTTT.

This clonotype was counted a few times. V gene TRBV18 combines with J gene TRBJ1-4; 7 nucleotides agree with TRBD1. This CDR3 comprises 15 residues. CDR1 and CDR2 (germline): KGHSH, LQKENI. Unmatched junction bases numbered 6, after V lost 0 bases and J lost 8 bases. The CDR3 sequence: CASSPPEGAGEKLFF. In nucleotides, the CDR3 is TGTGCCAGCTCACCACCGGAGGGGGCAGGGGAAAAACTGTTTTTT.

This clonotype showed up many times. V and J are TRBV27 and TRBJ1-6; 10 bases fit TRBD1. The CDR3 extends over 14 amino acids. Trimming cost V 10 bases and J 9 bases; bases outside gene matches: 9. The germline V gene has CDR1 MNHEY and CDR2 SMNVEV (reference sequence). CDR3 amino acids: CATRTGGTASPLHF. CDR3 DNA sequence: TGTGCCACCAGGACAGGGGGTACAGCTTCACCCCTCCACTTT.

At least ten counts were recorded for this clonotype. The V call is TRBV7-9, the J call TRBJ2-5; tentative D call: TRBD2 (6 bases). CDR1 is SEHNR and CDR2 is FQNEAQ in the germline V gene (reference sequence). CDR3 length: 15 residues. Trimming took off 5 bases at V and 2 bases at J, with 15 bases between the two ends. The CDR3 spells CASSPGGGEQETQYF. The CDR3 nucleotides are TGTGCCAGCAGCCCCGGCGGAGGGGAGCAAGAGACCCAGTACTTC. Combining the CDR3 with reference TRBV7-9 and TRBJ2-5 gives the whole variable domain DTGVSQNPRHKITKRGQNVTFRCDPISEHNRLYWYRQTLGQGPEFLTYFQNEAQLEKSRLLSDRFSAERPKGSFSTLEIQRTEQGDSAMYLCASSPGGGEQETQYFGPGTRLLVL.

V and J are TRBV4-1 and TRBJ2-6, with 7 bases aligning to TRBD2. CDR3 length: 16 amino acids. Germline-derived CDR1 and CDR2 are MGHRA and YSYEKL. V lost 1 base to trimming and J lost 3 bases; unmatched junction nucleotides: 3. The CDR3 coding sequence is TGCGCCAGCAGCCAAGTTCCGGGAGGTGGGGCCAACGTCCTGACTTTC. Encoded protein: CASSQVPGGGANVLTF.

This clonotype came up many times. The chain is built from TRBV2 and TRBJ2-1; 7 positions match TRBD2. V shed 2 bases and J 6 bases; nucleotides not matched to a gene: 7. The CDR3 runs to 15 residues. CDR1 is SNHLY and CDR2 is FYNNEI in the germline V gene. The chain's CDR3 is CASSERGGGTNEQFF. In DNA form, the CDR3 reads TGTGCCAGCAGTGAACGTGGGGGGGGAACCAATGAGCAGTTCTTC.

To note about this clonotype: A much bigger clone sits one base away, suggesting this may be a read error. The V and J genes are TRBV2 and TRBJ2-5; D is possibly TRBD2 (7 bases). The CDR3 extends over 16 amino acids. Germline assignment: CDR1 SNHLY and CDR2 FYNNEI. This chain's CDR3 is CANSEGEGGAAETQYF. CDR3 in DNA: TGTGCCAACAGTGAAGGAGAGGGGGGGGCGGCGGAGACCCAGTACTTC.

This clonotype was seen ten or more times. This sequence joins TRBV12-3 or TRBV12-4 and TRBJ1-1; a possible D gene is TRBD1 (5 bases). V was pared by 2 bases and J by 1 base, with 11 bases between. The length of the CDR3 is 15 residues. The CDR3 DNA sequence: TGTGCCAGCAGTTTAACCAGGGAGGGGAACACTGAAGCTTTCTTT. Its protein product is CASSLTREGNTEAFF.

CDR3 nucleotides: TGTGCCAGCTCACCGACGGGACTACCCTACGAGCAGTACTTC. Translating it yields CASSPTGLPYEQYF. The gene calls are TRBV18 and TRBJ2-7, with 7 bases that match TRBD2. This CDR3 region has 14 residues. Germline V gene data show CDR1 as KGHSH and CDR2 as LQKENI. The junction had 4 bases not matched to a gene; V was cut back by 3 bases and J by 2 bases.